This T cell receptor (beta chain) is from a study of shared clonotypes between healthy human individuals. Study overall: For every donor, three CD4 naive, three CD4 memory, two CD8 naive and one CD8 memory plates were used. Study-wide points: Estimated richness was generally greater in naive than memory subsets.

This CDR3 contains 13 residues. CDR1 and CDR2 (germline): MNHNS, SASEGT. Comment on this clone: Its antigen remains unknown.

Per sorted-subset replicate PCR, input was approximately 0.2 ug DNA, representing some 30,000 T cell genomes. Here immunoSEQ multiplex PCR was the method, and the copy in TCRdb shows in-frame clones only, minus some. The data contain 950,000 to 1,100,000 clones, about 70% of them singletons. Input material: memory CD4+ T cells sorted from blood. Subset here: CD45RA-negative fraction. This sequence was found in a man between 18 and 35 years old in good health. V is TRBV6-1 and J is TRBJ1-3, with D hard to call. The CDR3 DNA is TGTGCATCGGAGGTTTTCTCTGGAAACACCATATATTTT. Protein sequence: CASEVFSGNTIYF.